Below, 27 T cell receptor beta chains from the same sample are listed, as sequenced in a study of cytomegalovirus exposure and HLA in healthy donors. Use of 60 Vbeta and 13 Jbeta primers characterized the PCR. Produced via immunoSEQ multiplex PCR; TCRdb's table is partial and in-frame only. The sample gives roughly 160,000 clones, around three quarters of which show up once; 1.5% to 2% is in the top ten. The sample comprised PBMCs. These receptors originate from a woman in her thirties in good health and CMV-seronegative.

The genes are TRBV28 and TRBJ1-5; D possibly corresponds to TRBD1 (6 bases). The CDR3 contains 14 residues. The V end lost 5 bases, the J end lost 5 bases, and 13 bases lay between the germline ends. Germline V gene lookup returns CDR1 MDHEN and CDR2 SYDVKM. The CDR3 nucleotides read TGTGCCAGCAGTCTTTGGGGGCAGCATCAGCCCCAGCATTTT. Protein: CASSLWGQHQPQHF. Full variable domain (missing parts from reference TRBV28 and TRBJ1-5): DVKVTQSSRYLVKRTGEKVFLECVQDMDHENMFWYRQDPGLGLRLIYFSYDVKMKEKGDIPEGYSVSREKKERFSLILESASTNQTSMYLCASSLWGQHQPQHFGDGTRLSIL.

The chain employs TRBV5-1 and TRBJ2-3; D remains ambiguous. Germline assignment: CDR1 SGHRS and CDR2 YFSETQ. V dropped 0 bases and J dropped 5 bases, with 7 bases sitting between them. There are 13 residues in the CDR3. CDR3 in DNA: TGCGCCAGCAGCTTGGGACCGGGAGATACGCAGTATTTT. Translated: CASSLGPGDTQYF.

This sequence joins TRBV14 and TRBJ1-5, with D possibly matching TRBD1 (6 bases). V dropped 3 bases and J dropped 4 bases, with 7 bases sitting between them. The CDR3 has 13 residues. Germline values: CDR1 SGHDN, CDR2 FVKESK. The CDR3: CASSHTGNQPQHF. CDR3 coding DNA: TGTGCCAGCAGCCACACAGGGAATCAGCCCCAGCATTTT.

The gene calls are TRBV7-6 and TRBJ1-2, with D maybe TRBD1 (6 bases). The germline CDR1 and CDR2 sequences are SGHVS and FNYEAQ. CDR3 length: 14 residues. Trimming pared 6 bases from V and 4 bases from J, leaving 15 bases between. CDR3 amino acids: CASSPQQGRYGYTF. In nucleotides, the CDR3 is TGTGCCAGCAGTCCACAACAGGGCCGCTATGGCTACACCTTC.

The chain carries TRBV27 and TRBJ2-7; 11 positions agree with TRBD1. The CDR3 runs 15 residues. Germline-derived CDR1 and CDR2 are MNHEY and SMNVEV (reference sequence). V lost 4 bases to trimming and J lost 4 bases; unmatched junction nucleotides: 6. The CDR3 here is CASSSRDRGVYEQYF. The CDR3, as DNA: TGTGCCAGCAGTTCGAGGGACAGGGGGGTTTACGAGCAGTACTTC.

The chain recombines TRBV5-6 with TRBJ1-5; no reliable D call. The CDR3 has 16 amino acids. Between the trimmed V and J ends, which lost 3 bases and 1 base, there was a span of 14 bases. Germline V gene sequence: CDR1 SGHDT, CDR2 YYEEEE. The CDR3 nucleotides read TGTGCCAGCAGCTCCGCGGTGTTAGGAAGCAATCAGCCCCAGCATTTT. Translating it yields CASSSAVLGSNQPQHF.

With respect to this clone: At one end the junction does not follow the germline gene, possibly because of a read error. The chain recombines TRBV6-5 with TRBJ2-5; D may be TRBD2 (6 bases). CDR1 MNHEY and CDR2 SVGAGI come from the germline V gene. The CDR3 covers 14 residues. This CDR3 reads CASSPSGEQEAQYF. The CDR3 DNA reads as TGTGCCAGCAGTCCGTCGGGAGAGCAAGAGGCCCAGTACTTC.

V is TRBV5-5 and J is TRBJ2-5; 8 nucleotides line up with TRBD1. CDR1 is SGHKS, CDR2 YYEKEE, per germline (reference sequence). The trim removed 1 base at V and 4 bases at J, leaving 0 bases unmatched. The CDR3 sequence is 13 residues long. The CDR3: CASSLTGGETQYF. CDR3 sequence (DNA): TGTGCCAGCAGCTTGACAGGGGGAGAGACCCAGTACTTC.

This chain links TRBV7-2 with TRBJ2-1, with 9 positions matching TRBD2. Losses at the gene ends were 2 bases for V and 3 bases for J; bases not matched to a gene: 2. The CDR3 loop spans 15 amino acids. CDR1 is SGHTA and CDR2 is FQGNSA in the germline V gene. The CDR3 nucleotides read TGTGCCAGCAGCTTAACAGCGGGAGGCTACAATGAGCAGTTCTTC. This gives the protein CASSLTAGGYNEQFF.

Note on this clone: This could be a read error, since a much larger clone is one nucleotide away. The V call is TRBV11-2, the J call TRBJ1-1, with 9 positions matching TRBD1. Germline V CDR1 and CDR2: SGHAT, FQNNGV. J lost 2 bases, V lost 2 bases, and 0 bases had no gene match. The CDR3 extends over 14 amino acids. This CDR3 reads CASSLTGGNTEAFF. The CDR3, as DNA: TGTGCCAGCAGCTTAACAGGGGGCAACACTGAAGCTTTCTTT.

The V and J genes are TRBV5-5 and TRBJ2-1; 8 bases map to TRBD2. In germline, CDR1 is SGHKS, CDR2 YYEKEE (reference sequence). V trimming: 5 bases; J trimming: 6 bases; junction bases outside the gene matches: 16. The CDR3 length is 17 residues. CDR3 DNA: TGTGCCAGCAGTTCGCGGCCGAGCGGGAGCGTTTCCAATGAGCAGTTCTTC. It yields the protein CASSSRPSGSVSNEQFF.

This clone has just a few counts. This chain joins TRBV9 and TRBJ1-2; 7 nucleotides align to TRBD1. Losses at the gene ends were 4 bases for V and 4 bases for J; bases not matched to a gene: 7. The CDR3 sequence is 14 residues long. The germline V gene encodes CDR1 SGDLS and CDR2 YYNGEE. As DNA, the CDR3 is TGTGCCAGCAGCCCCGGGACAGATCTCTATGGCTACACCTTC. Residues: CASSPGTDLYGYTF. Based on the CDR3 plus reference TRBV9 and TRBJ1-2, the full variable domain is DSGVTQTPKHLITATGQRVTLRCSPRSGDLSVYWYQQSLDQGLQFLIQYYNGEERAKGNILERFSAQQFPDLHSELNLSSLELGDSALYFCASSPGTDLYGYTFGSGTRLTVV.

J is TRBJ1-5 and V is TRBV4-1; tentatively, D is TRBD1 (5 bases). Between the trimmed V and J ends, which lost 1 base and 7 bases, there was a span of 8 bases. Germline CDR1 MGHRA, CDR2 YSYEKL. The CDR3 length is 13 residues. The CDR3 sequence is CASSQGHRQPQHF. DNA of the CDR3: TGCGCCAGCAGCCAAGGCCACAGGCAGCCCCAGCATTTT.

The chain links TRBV5-4 to TRBJ1-1, with TRBD1 as a possible D gene (5 bases). V was clipped by 5 bases and J by 2 bases, with 10 bases between them. Per germline, CDR1 SGHNT and CDR2 YYREEE (reference sequence). The CDR3 runs to 13 residues. CDR3 DNA: TGTGCCAGCAGTTTGACAGAAAACACTGAAGCTTTCTTT. Amino acids: CASSLTENTEAFF. The whole variable domain, filled in from reference TRBV5-4 and TRBJ1-1, reads ETGVTQSPTHLIKTRGQQVTLRCSSQSGHNTVSWYQQALGQGPQFIFQYYREEENGRGNFPPRFSGLQFPNYSSELNVNALELDDSALYLCASSLTENTEAFFGQGTRLTVV.

V usage is TRBV15 and J usage is TRBJ1-1; maybe TRBD1 (5 bases). Germline V gene sequence: CDR1 LNHNV, CDR2 YYDKDF (reference sequence). Trimming took 1 base from V and 0 from J, leaving 9 bases between them. CDR3 length: 15 amino acids. CDR3 bases: TGTGCCACCAGCAGAGCCAGACAGTTGAACACTGAAGCTTTCTTT. Translation: CATSRARQLNTEAFF.

This chain connects TRBV9 to TRBJ1-2; perhaps TRBD1 as D (6 bases). V lost 4 bases and J lost 7, with 17 bases in between. The CDR3 extends over 14 amino acids. Germline CDR1 is SGDLS and CDR2 is YYNGEE. This CDR3 reads CASSPTPGEGGYTF. CDR3 nucleotide sequence: TGTGCCAGCAGCCCAACGCCAGGGGAAGGTGGCTACACCTTC.

As regards this clone: Germline and junction disagree at one end, which may indicate a read error. The chain links TRBV14 to TRBJ1-1; D unresolved. Germline values: CDR1 SGHDN, CDR2 FVKESK. This CDR3 comprises 11 residues. DNA of the CDR3: TGTGCCAGCAGCCGAGGAGGAGCCTCTAACTTT. It encodes CASSRGGASNF.

The chain employs TRBV5-4 and TRBJ2-1; D might be TRBD2 (7 bases). Germline V gene data show CDR1 as SGHNT and CDR2 as YYREEE (reference sequence). Trimming pared 4 bases from V and 1 base from J, leaving 18 bases between. The CDR3 contains 17 residues. CDR3 coding DNA: TGTGCCAGCAGCCGAGGGGGGGAAGTAATATCCTACAATGAGCAGTTCTTC. This gives the protein CASSRGGEVISYNEQFF.

The chain carries TRBV5-8 and TRBJ1-1; 8 bases are shared with TRBD1. The CDR3 contains 15 residues. Germline CDR1 and CDR2: SGHTS and YDEGEE. Trimming took 4 bases from V and 8 from J; bases not matched to a gene: 13. The CDR3 sequence: CASSKPTGELGEAFF. The CDR3 bases are TGTGCCAGCAGCAAACCGACAGGGGAGTTAGGGGAAGCTTTCTTT.

The chain joins TRBV28 to TRBJ2-3, with 9 bases matching TRBD1. V lost 7 bases, J lost 2 bases, and 4 bases stayed unmatched. The CDR3 spans 14 residues. Germline V gives CDR1 MDHEN, CDR2 SYDVKM. The CDR3 DNA reads TGTGCCAGCACGACAGGGGGGGTCACAGATACGCAGTATTTT. Its protein product is CASTTGGVTDTQYF.

The V call is TRBV6-1, the J call TRBJ1-3; D uncertain. The CDR3 consists of 15 residues. V gave up 2 bases and J gave up 2 bases, with 10 bases separating them. CDR1 and CDR2 from the germline V gene are MNHNS and SASEGT. CDR3 sequence (DNA): TGTGCCAGCAGTGAATTTTCGGGGACTGGAAACACCATATATTTT. Protein product: CASSEFSGTGNTIYF.

The chain carries TRBV2 and TRBJ1-5, with a tentative D call TRBD1 (6 bases). There are 13 residues in the CDR3. Per germline, CDR1 SNHLY and CDR2 FYNNEI. The V end lost 4 bases, the J end lost 4 bases, and 8 bases lay between the germline ends. The CDR3 loop reads CASSGQENQPQHF. CDR3 DNA sequence: TGTGCCAGCAGTGGACAGGAAAATCAGCCCCAGCATTTT.

The chain has TRBV4-1 and TRBJ1-1; tentatively, D is TRBD1 (6 bases). Trimming took 4 bases from V and 1 from J, leaving 13 bases between them. Germline V CDR1 and CDR2: MGHRA, YSYEKL. This CDR3 contains 15 residues. The DNA of the CDR3 is TGCGCCAGCAGCCTCGGACAGACAACGAACACTGAAGCTTTCTTT. Amino acid sequence: CASSLGQTTNTEAFF.

This clone was observed a handful of times. J is TRBJ2-7 and V is TRBV6-5, with 8 bases aligning to TRBD1. Germline values: CDR1 MNHEY, CDR2 SVGAGI. With V trimmed by 1 base and J by 5 bases, 4 bases remained unmatched. The CDR3 has 14 residues. This CDR3 reads CASSYLQGVHEQYF. The CDR3 region has the DNA TGTGCCAGCAGTTACTTACAGGGGGTCCACGAGCAGTACTTC.

The V gene is TRBV7-9, the J gene TRBJ1-3; no definite D call. CDR3 size: 19 residues. Trimming cost V 3 bases and J 0 bases, with 21 bases left between them. CDR1 and CDR2 from the germline V gene are SEHNR and FQNEAQ (reference sequence). The CDR3 DNA reads as TGTGCCAGCAGCTTCGGGTCCCAGTATAGCCCAGTCTCTGGAAACACCATATATTTT. Protein: CASSFGSQYSPVSGNTIYF.

V gene TRBV5-6 combines with J gene TRBJ1-5, with a possible D match to TRBD1 (6 bases). Trimming cost V 3 bases and J 16 bases, with 20 bases left between them. CDR3 length: 13 residues. The germline V gene encodes CDR1 SGHDT and CDR2 YYEEEE. The CDR3 reads CASSSRPRGMEHF. The DNA for the CDR3 is TGTGCCAGCAGCTCTAGGCCCAGGGGAATGGAACATTTT.

The chain carries TRBV5-1 and TRBJ1-1; D not resolved. Trimming took 0 bases from V and 1 from J, leaving 13 bases between them. CDR3 length equals 16 residues. Germline V lookup: CDR1 SGHRS, CDR2 YFSETQ. As DNA, the CDR3 is TGCGCCAGCAGCTTGGACTTTATCCTCAAGAACACTGAAGCTTTCTTT. Protein product: CASSLDFILKNTEAFF.